The 12 T cell receptor beta chains listed next were all sequenced from one sample in a study of T cells in localized non-small cell lung cancer. The assay was immunoSEQ multiplex PCR, and TCRdb's table has in-frame clones only and misses some. Of about 39,000 clones listed, roughly 77% were seen once; the top ten hold 30% to 35%. The sequencing used PBMCs, collected before any cancer treatment. The receptors come from a woman aged 40-69 years with stage II squamous cell lung carcinoma.

V is TRBV7-9 and J is TRBJ2-5; 8 bases fit TRBD1. V lost 6 bases to trimming and J lost 4 bases; unmatched junction nucleotides: 10. This CDR3 spans 15 amino acids. Germline V CDR1 and CDR2: SEHNR, FQNEAQ (reference sequence). As DNA, the CDR3 is TGTGCCAGCAGTCGGACAGGGATGGGATTAGAGACCCAGTACTTC. It codes for CASSRTGMGLETQYF.

The J gene is TRBJ2-7, the V gene TRBV9; D unresolved. The CDR3 totals 14 residues. Trimming left V 0 bases short and J 2 bases short, with 9 bases between. Germline V CDR1 and CDR2: SGDLS, YYNGEE. The CDR3 protein is CASSVGQSTYEQYF. CDR3 sequence (DNA): TGTGCCAGCAGCGTAGGGCAGAGTACCTACGAGCAGTACTTC.

This chain links TRBV7-3 with TRBJ2-7, with a possible D match to TRBD1 (6 bases). Trimming took off 4 bases at V and 3 bases at J, with 10 bases between the two ends. Germline values: CDR1 SGHTA, CDR2 FQGTGA. CDR3 length equals 13 residues. CDR3 DNA sequence: TGTGCCAGCAGCTCCGGACAGAGCTACGAGCAGTACTTC. Its protein is CASSSGQSYEQYF.

The J gene is TRBJ1-3, the V gene TRBV28; unclear D gene. V dropped 7 bases and J dropped 2 bases, with 12 bases sitting between them. The length of the CDR3 is 14 residues. Per germline, CDR1 MDHEN and CDR2 SYDVKM. The CDR3 DNA sequence: TGTGCCAGCACCTTAGGCAATCCTGGAAACACCATATATTTT. Translation: CASTLGNPGNTIYF.

The chain is built from TRBV11-3 and TRBJ2-5; D possibly corresponds to TRBD1 (5 bases). The germline V gene has CDR1 SGHNT and CDR2 YENEEA. With 5 bases removed from V and 5 bases from J, the gap between germline ends came to 12 bases. The CDR3 is 13 residues long. The CDR3 is CASSGALLETQYF. The CDR3 nucleotides read TGTGCCAGCAGCGGGGCTTTATTGGAGACCCAGTACTTC.

Here the CDR3 DNA reads TGTGCCAGCCTAAAAGAGAGGGACCCGTCCTACGAGCAGTACGTC. It yields the protein CASLKERDPSYEQYV. The chain has TRBV2 and TRBJ2-7; D possibly uses TRBD1 or TRBD2 (5 bases each). CDR3 length equals 15 residues. Trimming cost V 8 bases and J 1 base, with 18 bases left between them. Germline CDR1 is SNHLY and CDR2 is FYNNEI.

V usage is TRBV29-1 and J usage is TRBJ1-3; D is ambiguous. The CDR3 length is 12 residues. V lost 7 bases to trimming and J lost 1 base, with 8 bases between them. CDR1 SQVTM and CDR2 ANQGSEA come from the germline V gene. CDR3 sequence: CSAGESGNTIYF. For the CDR3, the DNA is TGCAGCGCTGGGGAATCTGGAAACACCATATATTTT.

The V and J genes are TRBV27 and TRBJ2-7; D remains unclear. The CDR3 is made up of 13 amino acids. The germline CDR1 and CDR2 sequences are MNHEY and SMNVEV (reference sequence). Trimming shortened V by 4 bases and J by 3 bases, and 10 bases separated the two germline ends. CDR3 sequence: CASSSLRSYEQYF. The CDR3 DNA follows: TGTGCCAGCAGTTCCCTCAGGAGCTACGAGCAGTACTTC.

V and J are TRBV7-2 and TRBJ2-7; the D is unclear. The CDR3 has 11 amino acids. V was clipped by 4 bases and J by 3 bases, with 4 bases between them. CDR1 is SGHTA and CDR2 is FQGNSA in the germline V gene. The CDR3 DNA reads TGTGCCAGCAGCTCCCACTACGAGCAGTACTTC. Amino acids: CASSSHYEQYF.

The chain employs TRBV4-1 and TRBJ2-7, with 8 bases that match TRBD1. The CDR3 is 15 residues long. Germline CDR1 is MGHRA and CDR2 is YSYEKL. The J segment lost 4 bases and the V segment lost 7 bases, leaving 12 bases of the junction unmatched. The CDR3 region is CASTPGAGGLYEQYF. The DNA of the CDR3 is TGCGCCAGCACCCCTGGTGCAGGGGGCTTGTACGAGCAGTACTTC.

The genes are TRBV27 and TRBJ2-5; 7 bases are shared with TRBD1. CDR1 and CDR2 from the germline V gene are MNHEY and SMNVEV (reference sequence). The ends lost 5 bases at V and 1 base at J; junction bases unmatched: 4. This CDR3 spans 14 amino acids. CDR3 region: CASSQGQPQETQYF. For the CDR3, the DNA is TGTGCCAGCAGTCAGGGACAGCCCCAAGAGACCCAGTACTTC.

This clone appeared once. The chain carries TRBV6-1 and TRBJ1-4, with TRBD1 matching over 7 bases. The CDR3 is 14 residues long. Trimming took 9 bases from V and 5 from J; bases not matched to a gene: 9. CDR1 and CDR2 from the germline V gene are MNHNS and SASEGT. DNA for the CDR3: TGTGCCAGTGCTTGGACAGGTCTAAATGAAAAACTGTTTTTT. Translated: CASAWTGLNEKLFF.